The 11 T cell receptor beta chains below were found in one sample sequenced in a study of cytomegalovirus exposure and HLA in healthy donors. It was with 60 Vbeta and 13 Jbeta primers that the PCR ran. The repertoire was sequenced with immunoSEQ multiplex PCR; TCRdb's copy has only in-frame clones and lacks some. The sample yields about 190,000 clones, around 82% seen once. Sequencing was done on a sample of PBMCs. Receptors were obtained from a man aged 18-30 years in good health and CMV-seronegative.

J is TRBJ2-1 and V is TRBV4-2, with a tentative D call TRBD2 (5 bases). Trimming stripped 1 base from V and 6 bases from J, with 10 bases between. Per germline, CDR1 LGHNA and CDR2 YNFKEQ. The CDR3 totals 14 residues. CDR3 residues: CASSQAGWGNEQFF. In nucleotides, the CDR3 is TGTGCCAGCAGCCAAGCGGGATGGGGCAATGAGCAGTTCTTC.

The chain links TRBV2 to TRBJ2-1, with TRBD2 identical over 7 bases. After removal of 7 bases from V and 0 bases from J, the junction contained 3 bases not matched to a gene. CDR3 length equals 14 residues. CDR1 SNHLY and CDR2 FYNNEI come from the germline V gene. CDR3 amino acids: CASMGGSSYNEQFF. The CDR3 bases are TGTGCCAGCATGGGCGGGAGCTCCTACAATGAGCAGTTCTTC.

The table lists this clone with a few counts. This chain connects TRBV5-1 to TRBJ1-5; 10 bases are shared with TRBD1. The CDR3 spans 15 residues. Germline loops: CDR1 SGHRS, CDR2 YFSETQ. V lost 4 bases and J lost 5; bases outside the gene matches: 6. The DNA of the CDR3 is TGCGCCAGCAGCCCGGGACAGGGGTCTGATCAGCCCCAGCATTTT. This gives the protein CASSPGQGSDQPQHF.

The rearrangement uses TRBV7-6 and TRBJ2-3; 8 nucleotides line up with TRBD2. The CDR3 contains 19 residues. V trimming: 5 bases; J trimming: 4 bases; junction bases outside the gene matches: 20. CDR1 and CDR2 from the germline V gene are SGHVS and FNYEAQ. CDR3 sequence reads: CASSPTGFRSGGPPDTQYF. The CDR3 nucleotides read TGTGCCAGCAGCCCAACCGGATTTAGAAGCGGGGGACCCCCAGATACGCAGTATTTT.

The chain joins TRBV5-1 to TRBJ2-3, with D unclear. The ends were cut back, 5 bases at V and 1 base at J, with 8 bases in the middle. This CDR3 spans 13 amino acids. Germline lookup yields CDR1 SGHRS and CDR2 YFSETQ. CDR3 DNA: TGCGCCAGCAGTACGGTAGGCACAGATACGCAGTATTTT. Translation gives CASSTVGTDTQYF.

V gene TRBV19 combines with J gene TRBJ2-1, with 9 bases matching TRBD2. The length of the CDR3 is 14 residues. Germline CDR1 reads LNHDA; CDR2 reads SQIVND (reference sequence). J lost 10 bases, V lost 6 bases, and 10 bases had no gene match. CDR3 nucleotides: TGTGCCAGTAGGCCCAGCGGGGGGAAAAGAGAGCAGTTCTTC. This sequence encodes CASRPSGGKREQFF.

V and J are TRBV19 and TRBJ2-2, with a weak D call TRBD2 (6 bases). Per germline, CDR1 LNHDA and CDR2 SQIVND (reference sequence). The CDR3 extends over 15 amino acids. V dropped 7 bases and J dropped 4 bases, with 16 bases sitting between them. The CDR3 DNA follows: TGTGCCAGTAAGGGGACGGGGGTTGGCACCGGGGAGCTGTTTTTT. Translated: CASKGTGVGTGELFF.

The V gene is TRBV4-3, the J gene TRBJ2-7; 7 bases line up with TRBD1. The trim removed 2 bases at V and 3 bases at J, leaving 10 bases unmatched. Germline-derived CDR1 and CDR2 are LGHNA and YSLEER. This CDR3 has 16 residues. The CDR3 loop is CASSQSQGVGIYEQYF. CDR3 DNA: TGCGCCAGCAGCCAATCTCAGGGGGTTGGGATCTACGAGCAGTACTTC.

The V call is TRBV29-1, the J call TRBJ2-3, with a possible D match to TRBD2 (5 bases). This CDR3 comprises 14 residues. Germline CDR1 reads SQVTM; CDR2 reads ANQGSEA. The V gene lost 3 bases and the J gene lost 1 base, with 11 bases spanning the gap. The DNA for the CDR3 is TGCAGCGTTGACACGGGGTTGGGCACAGATACGCAGTATTTT. This gives the protein CSVDTGLGTDTQYF.

This sequence joins TRBV11-2 and TRBJ2-5; D unresolved. V was pared by 5 bases and J by 2 bases, with 18 bases between. This CDR3 comprises 16 residues. CDR1 is SGHAT and CDR2 is FQNNGV in the germline V gene. CDR3 loop: CASSDGRLVRQETQYF. The DNA for the CDR3 is TGTGCCAGCAGCGATGGCCGGCTAGTTAGACAAGAGACCCAGTACTTC.

Turning to this clone: At one end, the junction sequence differs from germline, possibly due to a read error. This chain links TRBV4-1 with TRBJ2-6, with 7 bases matching TRBD1. CDR1 MGHRA and CDR2 YSYEKL come from the germline V gene. The CDR3 runs 16 residues. CDR3 protein: CASSQAQGAGANVLTF. As DNA, the CDR3 is TGTGCCAGCAGCCAAGCCCAGGGGGCTGGGGCCAACGTCCTGACTTTC.